The 10 T cell receptor beta chains given below trace back to one sample, sequenced in a study of blood T cells in healthy people across ages. Primers used in a second PCR of about 7 to 11 cycles were a sample-barcoded 5' primer and a J-beta primer mix. MiXCR was run by TCRdb on the 5' RACE reads, yielding one entry per CDR3 protein. In the table there are approximately 940,000 distinct CDR3 sequences, roughly 52% of which are singletons. Input material: blood. These receptors were collected from a man aged 30 to 45 in good health.

The chain has TRBV2 and TRBJ2-5; D remains ambiguous. The J call is doubtful: the DNA matches TRBJ2-7 better. Germline loops: CDR1 SNHLY, CDR2 FYNNEI. CDR3 length equals 11 residues. The CDR3 DNA reads TGTGCCAGCAGTGCGCAGTACGAGCAGTACTTC. Amino acids: CASSAQYEQYF.

The J gene is TRBJ2-1, the V gene TRBV20-1; 8 bases match TRBD1. Germline-derived CDR1 and CDR2 are DFQATT and SNEGSKA (reference sequence). The J segment lost 9 bases and the V segment lost 2 bases, leaving 9 bases of the junction unmatched. The CDR3 has 14 residues. The CDR3 protein is CSARPRTGTVEQFF. In DNA, the CDR3 is TGCAGTGCTAGACCAAGGACAGGGACAGTTGAGCAGTTCTTC.

This clonotype has a count of ten or more. J is TRBJ2-4 and V is TRBV3-1; TRBD1 matches at 8 bases. The CDR3 is made up of 13 amino acids. Germline V lookup: CDR1 LGHDT, CDR2 YNNKEL (reference sequence). V gave up 1 base and J gave up 14 bases; unmatched junction bases: 7. CDR3 bases: TGTGCCAGCAGCCAAGGCAGGCCAGGGGGCGAGTACTTC. Amino acid sequence: CASSQGRPGGEYF.

This clonotype has more than one count but fewer than ten. The V gene is TRBV14, the J gene TRBJ2-3, with D possibly TRBD2 on 5 matching bases. The CDR3 contains 17 residues. The germline V gene has CDR1 SGHDN and CDR2 FVKESK. V dropped 2 bases and J dropped 1 base, with 16 bases sitting between them. In DNA form, the CDR3 reads TGTGCCAGCAGCCAACCTAGGTGGGGAGCCCGCACAGATACGCAGTATTTT. Amino acids: CASSQPRWGARTDTQYF.

This sequence joins TRBV6-6 and TRBJ2-1; either TRBD1 or TRBD2 may supply D (6 bases each). V was shortened by 6 bases and J by 10 bases, with 19 bases between the two germline ends. This CDR3 has 14 residues. Germline V gene data show CDR1 as MNHNY and CDR2 as SVGAGI (reference sequence). The CDR3: CASRVGGGKNEQFF. The DNA of the CDR3 is TGTGCCAGCAGGGTTGGAGGGGGGAAAAACGAGCAGTTCTTC.

The V gene is TRBV20-1, the J gene TRBJ2-1; TRBD1 matches at 7 bases. V lost 4 bases, J lost 1 base, and 4 bases stayed unmatched. The CDR3 loop spans 14 amino acids. Germline V gene sequence: CDR1 DFQATT, CDR2 SNEGSKA (reference sequence). The CDR3 nucleotides are TGCAGTGCTAAAGGACAGGAGTCCTACAATGAGCAGTTCTTC. This gives the protein CSAKGQESYNEQFF.

CDR3 bases: TGTGCCAGCAGTTTTCTCAGGACGGGCTACGAGCAGTACTTC. Translation: CASSFLRTGYEQYF. This sequence joins TRBV6-5 and TRBJ2-7; the D is unclear. CDR1 is MNHEY, CDR2 SVGAGI, per germline. The CDR3 is 14 amino acids. Trimming took 4 bases from V and 3 from J, leaving 13 bases between them.

There are a few counts of this clonotype. The chain is built from TRBV6-2 or TRBV6-3 and TRBJ1-2; no clear D. Trimming removed 2 bases from V and 2 bases from J, with 6 bases in between. The germline CDR1 and CDR2 sequences are MNHEY and SVGEGT. This CDR3 has 13 amino acids. CDR3 nucleotide sequence: TGTGCCAGCAGTTACGAAAGAAACTATGGCTACACCTTC. Translating it yields CASSYERNYGYTF.

This clonotype has just one count. The chain carries TRBV6-5 and TRBJ2-4; 10 bases fit TRBD1. CDR1 and CDR2 (germline): MNHEY, SVGAGI. The CDR3 contains 16 residues. The J segment lost 4 bases and the V segment lost 4 bases, leaving 7 bases of the junction unmatched. The chain's CDR3 is CASSSSGTGEKNIQYF. In DNA, the CDR3 is TGTGCCAGCAGTTCCTCCGGGACAGGGGAAAAAAACATTCAGTACTTC.

A word on this clonotype: The junction departs from germline at one end; a sequencing error may be responsible. The rearrangement uses TRBV20-1 and TRBJ2-4, with D perhaps being TRBD1 or TRBD2 (5 bases each). CDR1 DFQATT and CDR2 SNEGSKA come from the germline V gene (reference sequence). This CDR3 spans 13 amino acids. CDR3 DNA sequence: TGCAGTACTAGAGACCCTCTGAGGGGCATTCAGTACTTC. Amino acid sequence: CSTRDPLRGIQYF.